The clone carrying this T cell receptor (beta chain) came up a few times. Antigen: not known. Expressed TCRB transcripts got sequenced, as all isolated RNA was reverse transcribed. The repertoire was sequenced with immunoSEQ multiplex PCR; TCRdb's copy has only in-frame clones and lacks some. The sample contains around 260,000 clones, about 24% of which appear only once. The record originates from a study of beta chain features in type 1 diabetes. Study conclusions and caveats: People with Type 1 diabetes carried modestly yet significantly shorter TCRB CDR3s in all four CD4+ subsets.

V lost 5 bases, J lost 1 base, and 3 bases stayed unmatched. The CDR3 totals 15 residues. Germline V CDR1 and CDR2: MNHEY, SMNVEV (reference sequence). The sample was naive CD4+ T cells from blood. The receptor comes from a woman in her 30s with type 1 diabetes. The V and J genes are TRBV27 and TRBJ2-3, with 10 bases lining up with TRBD2. The CDR3 DNA follows: TGTGCCAGCAGTCCCGGACTAGCGGGCACAGATACGCAGTATTTT. This codes for CASSPGLAGTDTQYF.